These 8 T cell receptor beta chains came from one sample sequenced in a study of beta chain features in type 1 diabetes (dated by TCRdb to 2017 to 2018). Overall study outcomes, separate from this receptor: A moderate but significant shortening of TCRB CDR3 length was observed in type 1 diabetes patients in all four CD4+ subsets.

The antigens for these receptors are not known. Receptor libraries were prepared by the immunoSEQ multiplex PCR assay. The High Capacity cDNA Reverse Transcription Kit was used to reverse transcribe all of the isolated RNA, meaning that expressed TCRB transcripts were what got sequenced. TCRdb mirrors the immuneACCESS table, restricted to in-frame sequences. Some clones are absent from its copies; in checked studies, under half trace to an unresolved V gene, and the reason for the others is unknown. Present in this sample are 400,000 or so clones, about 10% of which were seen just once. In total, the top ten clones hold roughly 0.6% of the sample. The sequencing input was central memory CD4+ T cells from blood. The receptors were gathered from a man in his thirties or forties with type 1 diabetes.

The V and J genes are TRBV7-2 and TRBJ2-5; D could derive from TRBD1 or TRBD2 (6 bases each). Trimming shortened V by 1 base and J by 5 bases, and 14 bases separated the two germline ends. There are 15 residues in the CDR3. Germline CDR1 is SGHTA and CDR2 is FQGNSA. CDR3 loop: CASSLVRGAMETQYF. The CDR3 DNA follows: TGTGCCAGCAGCTTAGTTAGGGGGGCGATGGAGACCCAGTACTTC. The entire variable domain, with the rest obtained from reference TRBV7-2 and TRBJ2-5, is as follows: GAGVSQSPSNKVTEKGKDVELRCDPISGHTALYWYRQSLGQGLEFLIYFQGNSAPDKSGLPSDRFSAERTGGSVSTLTIQRTQQEDSAVYLCASSLVRGAMETQYFGPGTRLLVL.

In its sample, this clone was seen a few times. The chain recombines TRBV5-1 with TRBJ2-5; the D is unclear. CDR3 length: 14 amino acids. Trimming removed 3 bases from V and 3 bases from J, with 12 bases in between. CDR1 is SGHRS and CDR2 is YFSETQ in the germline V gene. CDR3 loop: CASSSFSRKETQYF. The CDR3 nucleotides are TGCGCCAGCAGCTCCTTCTCGCGGAAAGAGACCCAGTACTTC.

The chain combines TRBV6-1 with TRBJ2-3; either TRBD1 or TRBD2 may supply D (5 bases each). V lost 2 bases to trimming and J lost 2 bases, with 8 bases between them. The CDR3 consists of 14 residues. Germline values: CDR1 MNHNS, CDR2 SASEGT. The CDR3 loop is CASSESGLTDTQYF. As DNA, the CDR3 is TGTGCCAGCAGTGAATCGGGGCTCACAGATACGCAGTATTTT.

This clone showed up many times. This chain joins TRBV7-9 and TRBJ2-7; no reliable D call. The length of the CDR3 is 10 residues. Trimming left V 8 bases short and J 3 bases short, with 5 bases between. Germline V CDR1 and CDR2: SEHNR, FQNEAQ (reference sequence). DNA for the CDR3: TGTGCCAGCCGCGGCTACGAGCAGTACTTC. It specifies CASRGYEQYF.

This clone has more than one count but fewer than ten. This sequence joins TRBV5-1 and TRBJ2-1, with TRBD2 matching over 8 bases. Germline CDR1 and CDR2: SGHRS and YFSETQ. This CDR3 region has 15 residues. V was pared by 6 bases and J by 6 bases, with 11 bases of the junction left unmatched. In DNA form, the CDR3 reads TGCGCCAGCACCCGGACTAGCTCCTCTTTCAATGAGCAGTTCTTC. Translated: CASTRTSSSFNEQFF.

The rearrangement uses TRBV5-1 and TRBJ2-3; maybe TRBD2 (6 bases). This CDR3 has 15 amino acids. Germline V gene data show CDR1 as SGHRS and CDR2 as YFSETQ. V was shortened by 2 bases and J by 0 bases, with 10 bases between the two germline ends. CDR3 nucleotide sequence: TGCGCCAGCAGCTTAGGACTAACTAGCACAGATACGCAGTATTTT. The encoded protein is CASSLGLTSTDTQYF. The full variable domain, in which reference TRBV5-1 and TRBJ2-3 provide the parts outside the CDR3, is KAGVTQTPRYLIKTRGQQVTLSCSPISGHRSVSWYQQTPGQGLQFLFEYFSETQRNKGNFPGRFSGRQFSNSRSEMNVSTLELGDSALYLCASSLGLTSTDTQYFGPGTRLTVL.

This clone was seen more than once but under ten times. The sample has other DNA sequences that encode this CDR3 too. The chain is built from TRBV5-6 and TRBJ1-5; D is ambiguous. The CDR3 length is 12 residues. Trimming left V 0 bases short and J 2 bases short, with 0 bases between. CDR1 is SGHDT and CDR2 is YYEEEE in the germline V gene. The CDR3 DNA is TGTGCCAGCAGCTTGGGCAATCAGCCCCAGCATTTT. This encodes CASSLGNQPQHF.

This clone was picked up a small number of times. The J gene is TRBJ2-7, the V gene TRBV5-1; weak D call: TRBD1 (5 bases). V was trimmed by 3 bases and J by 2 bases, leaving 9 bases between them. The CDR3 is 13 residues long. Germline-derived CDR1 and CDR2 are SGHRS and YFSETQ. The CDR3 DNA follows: TGCGCCAGCAGCTCCCAGGGCACCTACGAGCAGTACTTC. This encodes CASSSQGTYEQYF.